These 7 T cell receptor beta chains were all obtained from the same sample, sequenced in a study of T-cell memory formation after mild COVID-19. TCRdb independently ran MiXCR on the 5' RACE reads; one entry per CDR3 protein. The repertoire holds around 500,000 distinct CDR3 sequences, with approximately 18% as singletons. Sample: PBMCs or a T cell subset sorted from them (not recorded which). All receptors come from an adult woman who had mild COVID-19 (a few samples of this study predate the infection). Cell type and time point are not known.

This rearrangement joins TRBV19 to TRBJ1-5, with D perhaps TRBD1 (5 bases). This CDR3 is 17 amino acids long. Trimming left V 7 bases short and J 2 bases short, with 21 bases between. CDR1 is LNHDA and CDR2 is SQIVND in the germline V gene (reference sequence). CDR3 bases: TGTGCCAGTACCTTCACCGCAGGGCCGGGAGGCAATCAGCCCCAGCATTTT. It specifies CASTFTAGPGGNQPQHF.

The rearrangement links TRBV7-8 to TRBJ2-5; 7 positions agree with TRBD1. The CDR3 contains 14 residues. V dropped 5 bases and J dropped 5; count of bases not matched to a gene: 8. Germline CDR1 reads SGHVS; CDR2 reads FQNEAQ. DNA for the CDR3: TGTGCCAGCAGCCCGTTAACAGGGGATGAGACCCAGTACTTC. This translates into CASSPLTGDETQYF. The variable domain in full, completed from reference TRBV7-8 and TRBJ2-5, reads GAGVSQSPRYKVAKRGQDVALRCDPISGHVSLFWYQQALGQGPEFLTYFQNEAQLDKSGLPSDRFFAERPEGSVSTLKIQRTQQEDSAVYLCASSPLTGDETQYFGPGTRLLVL.

The CDR3 DNA is TGTGCCAGCAGTTTGACTAGCGGGAGTACCTACGAGCAGTACTTC. Residues: CASSLTSGSTYEQYF. The rearrangement links TRBV12-3 or TRBV12-4 to TRBJ2-7; 12 positions agree with TRBD2. Trimming at V came to 3 bases and at J to 2 bases, leaving 2 bases not matched to a gene. The CDR3 is 15 residues long.

This clonotype appeared a few times. The rearrangement links TRBV7-6 to TRBJ2-5; the D gene is possibly TRBD2 (6 bases). The CDR3 extends over 14 amino acids. Germline lookup yields CDR1 SGHVS and CDR2 FNYEAQ. V lost 5 bases to trimming and J lost 1 base, with 11 bases between them. The CDR3 protein is CASSPLEGQETQYF. In nucleotides, the CDR3 is TGTGCCAGCAGCCCGTTGGAGGGCCAAGAGACCCAGTACTTC.

J is TRBJ2-3 and V is TRBV5-1, with 8 bases identical to TRBD1. CDR1 and CDR2 (germline): SGHRS, YFSETQ. The CDR3 consists of 16 residues. V lost 4 bases and J lost 3; bases outside the gene matches: 10. The CDR3 DNA is TGCGCCAGCAGCACACAAGGACAGGGCTTGACAGATACGCAGTATTTT. Its protein product is CASSTQGQGLTDTQYF.

Notes on this clonotype: Likely a read error: the CDR3 ends without its conserved phenylalanine or tryptophan. Because the CDR3's place on the DNA is in doubt, the DNA is left out and the CDR3 is given as listed by TCRdb. The chain recombines TRBV9 with TRBJ2-7; the table names TRBD2, a call not compared with the DNA. Germline CDR1 reads SGDLS; CDR2 reads YYNGEE. The CDR3 comprises 9 residues, both ends counted. Here the CDR3 reads CASSVGEGP.

Here the CDR3 reads CASSYSMLAGSYEQYF. The DNA for the CDR3 is TGTGCCAGCAGTTACTCGATGTTAGCAGGCTCCTACGAGCAGTACTTC. The chain recombines TRBV6-5 with TRBJ2-7; D remains unclear. CDR1 is MNHEY, CDR2 SVGAGI, per germline. The CDR3 spans 16 residues. Trimming cost V 0 bases and J 0 bases, with 12 bases left between them.